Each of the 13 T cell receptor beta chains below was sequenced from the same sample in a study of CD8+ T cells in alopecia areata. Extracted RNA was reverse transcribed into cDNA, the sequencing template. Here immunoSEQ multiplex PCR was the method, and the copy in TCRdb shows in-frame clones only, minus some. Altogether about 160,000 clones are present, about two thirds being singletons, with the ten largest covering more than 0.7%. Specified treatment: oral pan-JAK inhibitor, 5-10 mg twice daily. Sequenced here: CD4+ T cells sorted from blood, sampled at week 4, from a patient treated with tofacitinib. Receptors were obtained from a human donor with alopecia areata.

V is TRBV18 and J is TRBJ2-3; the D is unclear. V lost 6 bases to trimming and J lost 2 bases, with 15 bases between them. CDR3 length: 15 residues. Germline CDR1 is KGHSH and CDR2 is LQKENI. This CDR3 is CASSGPERNTDTQYF. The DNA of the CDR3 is TGTGCCAGCTCCGGTCCGGAACGTAACACAGATACGCAGTATTTT.

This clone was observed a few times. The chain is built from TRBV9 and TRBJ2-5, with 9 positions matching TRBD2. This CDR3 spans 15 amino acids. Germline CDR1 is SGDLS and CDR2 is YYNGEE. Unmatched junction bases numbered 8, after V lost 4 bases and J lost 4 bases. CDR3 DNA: TGTGCCAGCAGCTCCGTTGGGGGACTAGCAGAGACCCAGTACTTC. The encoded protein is CASSSVGGLAETQYF.

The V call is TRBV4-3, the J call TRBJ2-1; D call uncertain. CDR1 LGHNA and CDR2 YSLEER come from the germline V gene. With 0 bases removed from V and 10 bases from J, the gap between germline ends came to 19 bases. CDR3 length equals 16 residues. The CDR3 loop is CASSQDRYGFPGEQFF. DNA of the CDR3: TGCGCCAGCAGCCAAGATCGTTACGGATTTCCCGGGGAGCAGTTCTTC.

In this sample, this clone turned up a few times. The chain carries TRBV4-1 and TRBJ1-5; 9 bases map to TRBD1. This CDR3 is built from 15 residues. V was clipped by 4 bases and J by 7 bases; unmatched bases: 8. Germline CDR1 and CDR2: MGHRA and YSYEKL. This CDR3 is CASSLSGQGIQPQHF. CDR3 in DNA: TGCGCCAGCAGCCTCAGCGGACAGGGGATCCAGCCCCAGCATTTT.

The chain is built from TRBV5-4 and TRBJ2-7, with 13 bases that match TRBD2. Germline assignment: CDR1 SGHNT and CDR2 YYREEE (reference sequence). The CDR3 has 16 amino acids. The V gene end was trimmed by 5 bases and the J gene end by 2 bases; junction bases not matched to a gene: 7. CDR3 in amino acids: CASSHGLAGVTYEQYF. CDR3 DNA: TGTGCCAGCAGTCACGGACTAGCGGGGGTAACCTACGAGCAGTACTTC.

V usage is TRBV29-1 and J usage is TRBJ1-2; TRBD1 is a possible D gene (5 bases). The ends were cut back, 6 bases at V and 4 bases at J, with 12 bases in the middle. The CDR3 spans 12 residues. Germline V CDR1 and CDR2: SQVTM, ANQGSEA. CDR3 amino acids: CSVLRDGYGYTF. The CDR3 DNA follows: TGCAGCGTCCTCCGGGACGGCTATGGCTACACCTTC.

The CDR3 coding sequence is TGTGCCAGTAGGTTGATGGGCAATCAGCCCCAGCATTTT. Residues: CASRLMGNQPQHF. The J gene is TRBJ1-5, the V gene TRBV19; the D is unclear. This CDR3 has 13 amino acids. The germline V and J ends were trimmed by 6 bases and 2 bases, with 8 bases remaining between them. Germline V gene lookup returns CDR1 LNHDA and CDR2 SQIVND (reference sequence).

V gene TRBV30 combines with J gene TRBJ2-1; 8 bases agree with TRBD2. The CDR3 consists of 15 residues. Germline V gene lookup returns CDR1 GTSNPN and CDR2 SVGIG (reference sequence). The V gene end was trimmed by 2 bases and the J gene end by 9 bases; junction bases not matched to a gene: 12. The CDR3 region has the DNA TGTGCCTGGAGTCCCGGGACTAGAATCGATGGTGAGCAGTTCTTC. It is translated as CAWSPGTRIDGEQFF.

The CDR3 coding sequence is TGTGCCAGCAGTTTACAGACAGGGGGCTCCTACAATGAGCAGTTCTTC. Encoded protein: CASSLQTGGSYNEQFF. The chain employs TRBV27 and TRBJ2-1; 9 bases match TRBD1. There are 16 residues in the CDR3. The germline V gene encodes CDR1 MNHEY and CDR2 SMNVEV (reference sequence). V shed 2 bases, J shed 0 bases, and the junction held 2 bases outside the gene matches.

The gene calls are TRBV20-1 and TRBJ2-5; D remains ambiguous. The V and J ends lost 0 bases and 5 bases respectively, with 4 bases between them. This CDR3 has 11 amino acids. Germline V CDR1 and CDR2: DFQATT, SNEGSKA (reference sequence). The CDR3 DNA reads TGCAGTGCTAGAGAAGCCGAGACCCAGTACTTC. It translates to CSAREAETQYF.

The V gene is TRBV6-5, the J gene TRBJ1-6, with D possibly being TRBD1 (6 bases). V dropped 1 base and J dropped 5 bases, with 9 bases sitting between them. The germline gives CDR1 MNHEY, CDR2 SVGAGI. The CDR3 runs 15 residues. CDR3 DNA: TGTGCCAGCAGTTACTTCGGACAGAATAATTCACCCCTCCACTTT. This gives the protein CASSYFGQNNSPLHF.

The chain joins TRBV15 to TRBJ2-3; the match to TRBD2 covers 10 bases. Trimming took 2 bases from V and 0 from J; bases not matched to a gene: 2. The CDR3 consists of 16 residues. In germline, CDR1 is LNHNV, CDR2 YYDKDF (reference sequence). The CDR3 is CATSRSGGASTDTQYF. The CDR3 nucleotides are TGTGCCACCAGCAGAAGCGGGGGGGCTAGCACAGATACGCAGTATTTT.

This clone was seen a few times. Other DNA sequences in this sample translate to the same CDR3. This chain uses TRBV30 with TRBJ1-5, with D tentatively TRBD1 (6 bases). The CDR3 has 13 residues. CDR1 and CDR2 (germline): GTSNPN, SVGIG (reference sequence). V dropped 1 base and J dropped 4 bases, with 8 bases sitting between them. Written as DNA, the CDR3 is TGTGCCTGGAGTGGACAGGTGAATCAGCCCCAGCATTTT. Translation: CAWSGQVNQPQHF.